This TCR beta chain originates from a study of blood T cell repertoires in COVID-19. The overall study: Acute and convalescent COVID-19 specimens originated in the United States, Italy and Spain. PBMCs, B-cell-depleted T cells, or T cells were the source of the cDNA or gDNA that made up the material.

Profiled with immunoSEQ multiplex PCR; TCRdb holds only in-frame clones, not every one. Here the sample spans 130,000 to 150,000 clones, approximately 84% being singletons. Trimming took off 6 bases at V and 5 bases at J, with 11 bases between the two ends. Germline V CDR1 and CDR2: WNHNN, SYGVQD (reference sequence). This CDR3 spans 13 amino acids. The chain links TRBV10-1 to TRBJ2-1; D gene ambiguous. The source of this sequence is a human donor in a cohort sampled during active COVID-19. The sequencing input was peripheral blood. Here the CDR3 reads CASSLDINNEQFF. CDR3 nucleotides: TGCGCCAGCAGCTTAGACATCAACAATGAGCAGTTCTTC.